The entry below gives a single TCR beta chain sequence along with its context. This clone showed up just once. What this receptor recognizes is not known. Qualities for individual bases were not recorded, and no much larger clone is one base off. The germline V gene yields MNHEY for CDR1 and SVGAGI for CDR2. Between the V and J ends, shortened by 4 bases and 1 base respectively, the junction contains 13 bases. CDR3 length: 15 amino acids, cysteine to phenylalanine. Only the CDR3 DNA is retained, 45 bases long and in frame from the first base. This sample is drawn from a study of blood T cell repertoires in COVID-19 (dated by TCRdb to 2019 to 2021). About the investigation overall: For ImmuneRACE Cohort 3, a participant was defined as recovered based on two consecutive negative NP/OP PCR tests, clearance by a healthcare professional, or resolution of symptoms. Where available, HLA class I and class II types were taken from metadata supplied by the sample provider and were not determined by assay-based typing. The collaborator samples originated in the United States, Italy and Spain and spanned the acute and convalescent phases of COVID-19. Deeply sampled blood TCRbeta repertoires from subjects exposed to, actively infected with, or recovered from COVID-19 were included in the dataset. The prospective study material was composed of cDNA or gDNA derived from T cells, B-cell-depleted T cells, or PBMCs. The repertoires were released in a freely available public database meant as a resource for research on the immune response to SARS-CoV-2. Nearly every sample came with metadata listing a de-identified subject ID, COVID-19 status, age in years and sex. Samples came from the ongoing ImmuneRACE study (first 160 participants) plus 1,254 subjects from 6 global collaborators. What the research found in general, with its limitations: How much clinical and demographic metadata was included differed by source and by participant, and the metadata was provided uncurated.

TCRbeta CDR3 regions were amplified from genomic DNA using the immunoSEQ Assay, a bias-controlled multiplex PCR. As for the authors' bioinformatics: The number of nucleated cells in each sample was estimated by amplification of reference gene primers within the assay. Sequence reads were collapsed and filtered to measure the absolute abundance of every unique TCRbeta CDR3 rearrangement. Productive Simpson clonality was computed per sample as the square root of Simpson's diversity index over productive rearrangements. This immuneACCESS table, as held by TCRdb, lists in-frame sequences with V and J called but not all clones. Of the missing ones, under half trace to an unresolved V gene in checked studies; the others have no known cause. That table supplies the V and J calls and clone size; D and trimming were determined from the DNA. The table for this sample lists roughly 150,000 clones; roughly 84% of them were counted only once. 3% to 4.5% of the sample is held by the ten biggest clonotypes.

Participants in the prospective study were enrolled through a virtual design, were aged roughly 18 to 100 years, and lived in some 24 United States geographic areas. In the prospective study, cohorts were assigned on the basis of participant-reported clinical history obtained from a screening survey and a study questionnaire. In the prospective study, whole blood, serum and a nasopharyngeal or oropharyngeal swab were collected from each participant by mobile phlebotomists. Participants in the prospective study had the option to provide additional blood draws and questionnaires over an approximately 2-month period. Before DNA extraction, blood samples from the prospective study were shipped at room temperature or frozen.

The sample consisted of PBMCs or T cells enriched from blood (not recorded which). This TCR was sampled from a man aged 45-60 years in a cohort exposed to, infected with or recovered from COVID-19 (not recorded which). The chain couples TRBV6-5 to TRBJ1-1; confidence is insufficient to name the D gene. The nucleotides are TGTGCCAGCAGTTCTTACGATACAGAGAACACTGAAGCTTTCTTT. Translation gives CASSSYDTENTEAFF.